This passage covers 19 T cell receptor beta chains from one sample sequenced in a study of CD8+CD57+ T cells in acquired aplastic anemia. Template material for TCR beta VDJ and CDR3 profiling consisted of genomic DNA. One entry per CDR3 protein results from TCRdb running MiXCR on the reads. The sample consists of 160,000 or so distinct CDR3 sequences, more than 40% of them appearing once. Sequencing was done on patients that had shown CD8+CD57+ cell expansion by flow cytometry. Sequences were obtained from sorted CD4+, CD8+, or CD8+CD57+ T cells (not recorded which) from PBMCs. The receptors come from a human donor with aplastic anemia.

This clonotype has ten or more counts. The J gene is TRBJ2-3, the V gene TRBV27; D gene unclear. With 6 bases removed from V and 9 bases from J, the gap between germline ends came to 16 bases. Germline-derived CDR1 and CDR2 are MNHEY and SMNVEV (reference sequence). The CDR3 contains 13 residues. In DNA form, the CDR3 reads TGTGCCAGCAGCATATTACCCTCAAGGACGCAGTATTTT. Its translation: CASSILPSRTQYF.

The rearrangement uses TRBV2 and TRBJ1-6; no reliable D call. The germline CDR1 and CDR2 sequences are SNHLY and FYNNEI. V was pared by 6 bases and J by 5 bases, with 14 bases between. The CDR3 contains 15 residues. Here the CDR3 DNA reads TGTGCCAGCAGGGGTGTGGGCACGGATAATTCACCCCTCCACTTT. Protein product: CASRGVGTDNSPLHF.

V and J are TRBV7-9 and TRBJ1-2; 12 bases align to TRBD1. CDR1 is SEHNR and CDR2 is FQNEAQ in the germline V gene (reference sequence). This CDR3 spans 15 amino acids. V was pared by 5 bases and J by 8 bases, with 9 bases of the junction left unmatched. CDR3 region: CASSPRGQGAEGYTF. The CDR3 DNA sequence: TGTGCCAGCAGCCCGCGGGGACAGGGGGCGGAGGGCTACACCTTC.

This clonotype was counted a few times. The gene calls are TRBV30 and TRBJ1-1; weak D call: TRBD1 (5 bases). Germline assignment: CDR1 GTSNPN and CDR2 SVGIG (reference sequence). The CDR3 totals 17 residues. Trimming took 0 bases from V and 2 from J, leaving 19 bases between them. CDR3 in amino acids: CAWSVRVGPGFNTEAFF. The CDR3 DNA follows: TGTGCCTGGAGTGTACGCGTGGGGCCCGGTTTTAACACTGAAGCTTTCTTT.

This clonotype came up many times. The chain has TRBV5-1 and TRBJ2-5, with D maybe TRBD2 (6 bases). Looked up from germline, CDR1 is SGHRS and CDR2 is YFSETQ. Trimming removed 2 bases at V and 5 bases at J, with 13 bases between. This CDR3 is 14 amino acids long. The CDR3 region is CASSFRDSTETQYF. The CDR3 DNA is TGCGCCAGCAGCTTTAGGGACTCCACCGAGACCCAGTACTTC.

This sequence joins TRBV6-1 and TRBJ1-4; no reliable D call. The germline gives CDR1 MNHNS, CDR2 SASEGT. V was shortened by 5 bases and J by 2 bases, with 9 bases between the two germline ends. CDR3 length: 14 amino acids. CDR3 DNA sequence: TGTGCCAGCAGTCCAGGTCTGACTAATGAAAAACTGTTTTTT. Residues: CASSPGLTNEKLFF.

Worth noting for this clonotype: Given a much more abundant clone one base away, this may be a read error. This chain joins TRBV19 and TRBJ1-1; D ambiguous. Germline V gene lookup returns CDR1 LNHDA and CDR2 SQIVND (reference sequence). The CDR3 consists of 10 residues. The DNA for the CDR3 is TGTGCCAGCAGTAAGCTAGAAGCTTCCTTT. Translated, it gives CASSKLEASF.

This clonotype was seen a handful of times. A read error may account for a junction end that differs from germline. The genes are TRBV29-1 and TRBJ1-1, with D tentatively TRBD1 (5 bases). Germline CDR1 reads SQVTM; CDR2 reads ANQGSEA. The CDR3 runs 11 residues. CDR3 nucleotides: TGCAGCGTTGAGGTAGGGGCCGTCAATTCCTTT. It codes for CSVEVGAVNSF.

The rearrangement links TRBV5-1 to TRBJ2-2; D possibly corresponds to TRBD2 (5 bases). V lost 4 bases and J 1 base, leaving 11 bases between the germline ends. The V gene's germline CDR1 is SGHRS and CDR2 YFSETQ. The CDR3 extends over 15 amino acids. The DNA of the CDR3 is TGCGCCAGCAGCCCAGGACTCGTGAACACCGGGGAGCTGTTTTTT. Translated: CASSPGLVNTGELFF. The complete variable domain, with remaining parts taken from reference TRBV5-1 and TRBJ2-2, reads KAGVTQTPRYLIKTRGQQVTLSCSPISGHRSVSWYQQTPGQGLQFLFEYFSETQRNKGNFPGRFSGRQFSNSRSEMNVSTLELGDSALYLCASSPGLVNTGELFFGEGSRLTVL.

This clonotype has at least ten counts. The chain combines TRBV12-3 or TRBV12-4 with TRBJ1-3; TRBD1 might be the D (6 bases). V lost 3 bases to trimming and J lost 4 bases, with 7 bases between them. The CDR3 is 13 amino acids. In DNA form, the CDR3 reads TGTGCCAGCAGTTTCAGGGGCGGAAACACCATATATTTT. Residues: CASSFRGGNTIYF.

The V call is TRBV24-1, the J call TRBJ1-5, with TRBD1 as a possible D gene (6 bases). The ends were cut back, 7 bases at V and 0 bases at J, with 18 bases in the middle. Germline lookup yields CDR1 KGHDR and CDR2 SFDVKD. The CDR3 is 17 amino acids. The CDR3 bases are TGTGCCACCAGGGAACAGGGACCTGTAGATAGCAATCAGCCCCAGCATTTT. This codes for CATREQGPVDSNQPQHF.

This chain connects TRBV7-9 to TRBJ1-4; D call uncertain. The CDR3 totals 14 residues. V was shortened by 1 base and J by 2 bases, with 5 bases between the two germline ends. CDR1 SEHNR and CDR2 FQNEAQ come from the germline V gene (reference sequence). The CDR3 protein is CASSLEQTNEKLFF. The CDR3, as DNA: TGTGCCAGCAGCTTAGAACAGACTAATGAAAAACTGTTTTTT.

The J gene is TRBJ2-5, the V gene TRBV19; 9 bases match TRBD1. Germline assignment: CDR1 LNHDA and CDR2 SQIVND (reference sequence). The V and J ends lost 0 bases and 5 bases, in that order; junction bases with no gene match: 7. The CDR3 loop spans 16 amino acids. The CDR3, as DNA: TGTGCCAGTAGTATAGAAGGACAGGGGAGAGGCGAGACCCAGTACTTC. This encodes CASSIEGQGRGETQYF.

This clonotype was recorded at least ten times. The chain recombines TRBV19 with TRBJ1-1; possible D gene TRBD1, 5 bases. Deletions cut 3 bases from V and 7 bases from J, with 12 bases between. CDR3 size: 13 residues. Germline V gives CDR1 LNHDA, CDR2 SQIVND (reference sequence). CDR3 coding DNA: TGTGCCAGTAGTATGCAGGGTATGGATGAAGCTTTCTTT. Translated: CASSMQGMDEAFF.

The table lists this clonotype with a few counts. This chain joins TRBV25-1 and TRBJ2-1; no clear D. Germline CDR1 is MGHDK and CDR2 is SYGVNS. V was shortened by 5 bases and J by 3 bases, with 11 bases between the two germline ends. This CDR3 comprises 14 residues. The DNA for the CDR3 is TGTGCCAGCAGTCCCTTTGGAGACTACAATGAGCAGTTCTTC. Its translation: CASSPFGDYNEQFF.

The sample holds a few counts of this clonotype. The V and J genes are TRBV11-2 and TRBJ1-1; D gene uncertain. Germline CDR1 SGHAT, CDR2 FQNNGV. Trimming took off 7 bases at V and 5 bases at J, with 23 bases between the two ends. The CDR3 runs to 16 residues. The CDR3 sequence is CASNRPGRKVGTEAFF. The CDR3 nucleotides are TGTGCCAGCAACCGCCCCGGACGCAAGGTAGGGACTGAAGCTTTCTTT.

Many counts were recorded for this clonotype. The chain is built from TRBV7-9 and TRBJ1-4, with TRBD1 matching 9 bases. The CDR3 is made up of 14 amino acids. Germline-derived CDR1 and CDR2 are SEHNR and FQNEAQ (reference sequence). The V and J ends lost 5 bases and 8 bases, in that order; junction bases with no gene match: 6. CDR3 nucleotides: TGTGCCAGCAGCGCGGGACAGGGCGGCGAAAAACTGTTTTTT. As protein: CASSAGQGGEKLFF.

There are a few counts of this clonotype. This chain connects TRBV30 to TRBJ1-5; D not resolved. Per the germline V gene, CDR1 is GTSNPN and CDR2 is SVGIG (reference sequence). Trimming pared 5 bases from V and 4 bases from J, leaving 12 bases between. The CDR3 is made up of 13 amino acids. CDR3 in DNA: TGTGCCTGGGCGGAACGGGCTAATCAGCCCCAGCATTTT. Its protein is CAWAERANQPQHF.

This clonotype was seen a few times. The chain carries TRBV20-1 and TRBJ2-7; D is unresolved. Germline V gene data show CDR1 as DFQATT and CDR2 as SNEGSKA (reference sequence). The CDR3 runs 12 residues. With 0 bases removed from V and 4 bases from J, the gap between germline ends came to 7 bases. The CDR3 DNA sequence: TGCAGTGCTAGAGATCAAATATACGAGCAGTACTTC. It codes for CSARDQIYEQYF.